The text below deals with one T cell receptor (beta chain). This specimen belongs to a study of blood T cell repertoires in COVID-19. As processed by the authors: Estimated nucleated cell counts came from reference gene primer amplification. Profiling relied on immunoSEQ multiplex PCR, and the TCRdb table lists in-frame clones only, not all of them. That table is the source of V, J and clone size, and D and trimming were worked out from the DNA. The table has about 220,000 clones, about 82% seen once; the top ten hold about 2.4%. This receptor was identified in a woman aged 65 to 85 with COVID-19, enrolled during active disease. Sequenced sample: peripheral blood.

Written as DNA, the CDR3 is TGTGCCAGCAGCTTGCCCCCCAGGGGGACGGAGAACACTGAAGCTTTCTTT. Amino acid sequence: CASSLPPRGTENTEAFF. This chain links TRBV7-2 with TRBJ1-1; TRBD1 matches 7 bases. This CDR3 contains 17 residues. Germline V gives CDR1 SGHTA, CDR2 FQGNSA. The J segment lost 1 base and the V segment lost 3 bases, leaving 11 bases of the junction unmatched.